This T cell receptor beta chain originates from a study of human T cells and chemical hapten exposure. Across the study: Enrolled patients were predominantly female and had alopecia areata, totalis or universalis. General study findings and limits: Significantly more large CDR3 similarity clusters arose among expanded TCRs than among controls. The study found that PT1 expanded TCR counts correlated positively with patch test score.

This clonotype has at least ten counts. Its antigen is as yet unknown. A single record per CDR3 protein comes from TCRdb applying MiXCR to the RACE reads. Of approximately 370,000 distinct CDR3 sequences listed, around 5.5% were seen once; the top ten hold more than 8%. Specified time point: pre-sensitization, week 0. Stated treatment: therapeutic diphenylcyclopropenone sensitization with weekly scalp DPC. The authors extracted total RNA from unfractionated whole blood. The sample here was whole blood, taken in connection with sensitization to the hapten diphenylcyclopropenone (DPC). The receptor was derived from a woman aged 18-29 years with alopecia areata. Some clones in this sample may be carry-over from other donors' samples.

The CDR3, as DNA: TGTGCCAGCAGTTTATTCGTTCAGCCCCAGCATTTT. It codes for CASSLFVQPQHF. The V call is TRBV12-3 or TRBV12-4, the J call TRBJ1-5; D unresolved. This CDR3 contains 12 residues. V lost 2 bases, J lost 6 bases, and 5 bases lay in between.